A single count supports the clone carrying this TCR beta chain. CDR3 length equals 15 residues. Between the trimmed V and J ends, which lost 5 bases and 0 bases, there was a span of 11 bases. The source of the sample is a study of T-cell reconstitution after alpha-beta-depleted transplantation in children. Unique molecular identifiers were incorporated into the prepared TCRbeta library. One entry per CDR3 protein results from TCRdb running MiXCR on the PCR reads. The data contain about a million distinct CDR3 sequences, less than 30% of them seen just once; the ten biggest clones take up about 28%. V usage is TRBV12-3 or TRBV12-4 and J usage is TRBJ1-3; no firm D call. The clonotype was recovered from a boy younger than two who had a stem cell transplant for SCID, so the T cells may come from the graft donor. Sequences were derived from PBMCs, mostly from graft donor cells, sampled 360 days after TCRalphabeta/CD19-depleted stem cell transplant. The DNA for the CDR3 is TGTGCCAGCAGTCGGATCGGGCTCTCTGGAAACACCATATATTTT. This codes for CASSRIGLSGNTIYF.